These 11 T cell receptor beta chains were sequenced from one sample in a study of human T cells and chemical hapten exposure. MiXCR, applied by TCRdb to the RACE reads, yields one record per CDR3 protein. Here the sample spans a few hundred thousand distinct CDR3 sequences, about 7.7% being singletons. The time point denotes: pre-sensitization, week 0. Treatment in this sample: therapeutic diphenylcyclopropenone sensitization with weekly scalp DPC. This specimen was whole blood, taken in connection with sensitization to the hapten diphenylcyclopropenone (DPC). These receptors were taken from a man aged 18 to 29 with alopecia areata. Some clones in this sample may be carry-over from other donors' samples.

V usage is TRBV6-6 and J usage is TRBJ1-1, with D unresolved. This CDR3 region has 15 residues. Looked up from germline, CDR1 is MNHNY and CDR2 is SVGAGI (reference sequence). Trimming left V 8 bases short and J 2 bases short, with 18 bases between. CDR3 nucleotide sequence: TGTGCCAGCTCACGGGATTCGTTACTCAACACTGAAGCTTTCTTT. This translates into CASSRDSLLNTEAFF.

This clonotype was seen at least ten times. CDR3 loop: CASSQFPWRKTEAFF. The CDR3 coding sequence is TGCGCCAGCAGCCAATTCCCCTGGAGAAAAACTGAAGCTTTCTTT. The V and J genes are TRBV4-1 and TRBJ1-1, with D unclear. Germline assignment: CDR1 MGHRA and CDR2 YSYEKL. The CDR3 loop spans 15 amino acids. V was shortened by 2 bases and J by 5 bases, with 15 bases between the two germline ends.

V and J are TRBV29-1 and TRBJ1-2; D not resolved. The CDR3 has 12 amino acids. V dropped 4 bases and J dropped 5 bases, with 11 bases sitting between them. CDR1 is SQVTM and CDR2 is ANQGSEA in the germline V gene. CDR3 amino acids: CSVGEFSYGYTF. The CDR3 nucleotides read TGCAGCGTTGGGGAGTTTTCATATGGCTACACCTTC.

The chain recombines TRBV3-1 with TRBJ1-1; no definite D call. CDR1 and CDR2 (germline): LGHDT, YNNKEL (reference sequence). V was trimmed by 4 bases and J by 8 bases, leaving 14 bases between them. This CDR3 comprises 13 residues. The CDR3 bases are TGTGCCAGCAGCCGGGCCTCGACGGGAGAAGCTTTCTTT. This encodes CASSRASTGEAFF.

This clonotype was found many times. The chain has TRBV3-1 and TRBJ2-1; D remains unclear. The CDR3 has 12 amino acids. Looked up from germline, CDR1 is LGHDT and CDR2 is YNNKEL (reference sequence). V lost 2 bases, J lost 11 bases, and 10 bases lay in between. The CDR3: CASSQSPVKQFF. CDR3 coding DNA: TGTGCCAGCAGCCAATCCCCGGTAAAGCAGTTCTTC.

This clonotype was counted many times. V usage is TRBV4-1 and J usage is TRBJ2-5, with TRBD1 matching over 8 bases. Trimming cost V 3 bases and J 2 bases; bases outside gene matches: 2. The CDR3 loop spans 14 amino acids. Germline CDR1 reads MGHRA; CDR2 reads YSYEKL. The CDR3 protein is CASSHHRGQETQYF. DNA for the CDR3: TGCGCCAGCAGCCACCACAGGGGGCAAGAGACCCAGTACTTC.

The chain couples TRBV6-6 to TRBJ1-3; D possibly corresponds to TRBD1 (5 bases). CDR3 length equals 17 residues. Trimming cost V 0 bases and J 2 bases, with 14 bases left between them. Germline CDR1 is MNHNY and CDR2 is SVGAGI (reference sequence). The CDR3 protein is CASSYSFTGSTGNTIYF. DNA of the CDR3: TGTGCCAGCAGTTACTCGTTCACAGGCAGCACTGGAAACACCATATATTTT.

This clonotype turned up a few times. This rearrangement joins TRBV6-2 or TRBV6-3 to TRBJ2-2; D remains ambiguous. V was shortened by 7 bases and J by 3 bases, with 15 bases between the two germline ends. This CDR3 is 15 amino acids long. Per the germline V gene, CDR1 is MNHEY and CDR2 is SVGEGT. The CDR3 loop reads CASNRHLIDTGELFF. As DNA, the CDR3 is TGTGCCAGCAACAGACACCTCATAGACACCGGGGAGCTGTTTTTT.

The chain uses TRBV25-1 and TRBJ2-1, with D perhaps being TRBD1 or TRBD2 (5 bases each). The V gene's germline CDR1 is MGHDK and CDR2 SYGVNS. CDR3 length: 14 residues. V was clipped by 1 base and J by 7 bases, with 11 bases between them. This CDR3 reads CASSEWTGRNEQFF. The CDR3, as DNA: TGTGCCAGCAGTGAATGGACGGGGCGGAATGAGCAGTTCTTC. The full variable domain, rest sourced from reference TRBV25-1 and TRBJ2-1, is EADIYQTPRYLVIGTGKKITLECSQTMGHDKMYWYQQDPGMELHLIHYSYGVNSTEKGDLSSESTVSRIRTEHFPLTLESARPSHTSQYLCASSEWTGRNEQFFGPGTRLTVL.

This clonotype was detected only a few times. The V and J genes are TRBV2 and TRBJ2-2, with a possible D match to TRBD1 (6 bases). Germline-derived CDR1 and CDR2 are SNHLY and FYNNEI. The CDR3 extends over 14 amino acids. Trimming pared 6 bases from V and 4 bases from J, leaving 12 bases between. The CDR3 spells CASRQGASTGELFF. In DNA, the CDR3 is TGTGCCAGCAGACAGGGAGCGAGCACCGGGGAGCTGTTTTTT.

This rearrangement joins TRBV20-1 to TRBJ1-3; maybe TRBD1 (5 bases). The CDR3 consists of 14 residues. In germline, CDR1 is DFQATT, CDR2 SNEGSKA (reference sequence). V was shortened by 3 bases and J by 1 base, with 10 bases between the two germline ends. CDR3 bases: TGCAGTGCTAGCTCAGGGCGGTCTGGAAACACCATATATTTT. It is translated as CSASSGRSGNTIYF.